Sequencing of this T cell receptor (beta chain) was carried out in a study of CD8 T cells in Susac syndrome. Whole-study findings and limits: The authors acknowledged that their TCR sequencing and HLA analysis involved a relatively small number of individuals.

Concerning this clonotype: The antigen is unknown.

This CDR3 region has 15 residues. Germline V gene data show CDR1 as LGHNA and CDR2 as YNFKEQ. Trimming cost V 1 base and J 2 bases, with 10 bases left between them. TEMRA cells were FACS-enriched, while CD8+ and CD4+ T cells were negatively isolated. RNA, at 0.5 to 1 ug, was reverse transcribed with random hexamers. TCR beta CDR3 was amplified by immunoSEQ covering 54 Vbeta and 13 Jbeta. Via MiXCR, TCRdb re-called the immunoSEQ multiplex PCR reads, giving one row per CDR3 protein. The sample records approximately 150,000 distinct CDR3 sequences, around 86% being singletons. The chain uses TRBV4-2 and TRBJ2-3, with D uncertain. What was sequenced was CD8+ T cells from PBMCs. The sequence was obtained from a human donor with multiple sclerosis. The CDR3 protein is CASSQGVGSTDTQYF. The DNA for the CDR3 is TGTGCCAGCAGCCAAGGAGTGGGATCCACAGATACGCAGTATTTT.